These 5 T cell receptor beta chains were all obtained from the same sample, sequenced in a study of T cells in Graves' hyperthyroidism and ophthalmopathy. Researchers amplified the TCR beta CDR3 regions from RNA transcripts. The TCR CDR3 first-round RT-PCR relied on the HTBI primer set. TCRdb passed the multiplex PCR reads through MiXCR, listing each CDR3 protein once. This table holds a few hundred thousand distinct CDR3 sequences, less than 15% found once. The specimen sequenced was blood. Receptor source: a woman aged 40 to 55 with Graves' hyperthyroidism.

In its sample, this clonotype was seen many times. The genes are TRBV24-1 and TRBJ2-1, with D uncertain. Trimming stripped 8 bases from V and 0 bases from J, with 13 bases between. From germline, CDR1 is KGHDR and CDR2 SFDVKD. The CDR3 runs to 15 residues. Written as DNA, the CDR3 is TGTGCCACCAACACAGCAAAGAGCTCCTACAATGAGCAGTTCTTC. It yields the protein CATNTAKSSYNEQFF.

Many counts were recorded for this clonotype. V and J are TRBV11-1 and TRBJ2-7; 7 bases match TRBD1. V lost 8 bases and J lost 3; bases outside the gene matches: 7. CDR3 size: 13 residues. The germline V gene encodes CDR1 SGHAT and CDR2 FQDESV (reference sequence). The chain's CDR3 is CASSPGTDYEQYF. DNA of the CDR3: TGTGCCAGCTCACCAGGGACAGACTACGAGCAGTACTTC.

This clonotype was seen many times. The chain joins TRBV7-2 to TRBJ1-2; D gene ambiguous. CDR3 length: 13 amino acids. Germline assignment: CDR1 SGHTA and CDR2 FQGNSA. Between the trimmed V and J ends, which lost 4 bases and 1 base, there was a span of 7 bases. CDR3 DNA sequence: TGTGCCAGCAGCTACCAGAATAACTATGGCTACACCTTC. Its translation: CASSYQNNYGYTF. Full variable domain (outside the CDR3, taken from reference TRBV7-2 and TRBJ1-2): GAGVSQSPSNKVTEKGKDVELRCDPISGHTALYWYRQSLGQGLEFLIYFQGNSAPDKSGLPSDRFSAERTGGSVSTLTIQRTQQEDSAVYLCASSYQNNYGYTFGSGTRLTVV.

Many counts were recorded for this clonotype. The chain uses TRBV3-1 and TRBJ2-1, with 10 bases lining up with TRBD2. The trim removed 1 base at V and 5 bases at J, leaving 11 bases unmatched. Germline-derived CDR1 and CDR2 are LGHDT and YNNKEL (reference sequence). The length of the CDR3 is 18 residues. The CDR3: CASSQADSRLAGNNEQFF. The DNA of the CDR3 is TGTGCCAGCAGCCAAGCCGACTCCAGACTAGCGGGTAACAATGAGCAGTTCTTC.

This clonotype was counted ten times or more. The chain carries TRBV9 and TRBJ1-1; D remains ambiguous. V was trimmed by 3 bases and J by 0 bases, leaving 6 bases between them. Germline V lookup: CDR1 SGDLS, CDR2 YYNGEE. This CDR3 comprises 13 residues. The CDR3 reads CASSALMNTEAFF. The DNA for the CDR3 is TGTGCCAGCAGCGCGCTAATGAACACTGAAGCTTTCTTT.